This T cell receptor (beta chain) is drawn from a study of T-cell memory formation after mild COVID-19. Study background: TCR clusters mostly belonged to single donors.

Points from the study as a whole: Among CD4+ contracting clones, most were CM and EM, and CD8+ ones EMRA. Clones contracting across day 15 to 85 had a balanced CD4/CD8 profile; later expanding clones leaned CD4+.

The V segment lost 0 bases and the J segment 8 bases; nucleotides outside the gene matches: 7. The CDR3 loop spans 17 amino acids. The germline V gene has CDR1 SGHTA and CDR2 FQGNSA. The sample holds many counts of this clonotype. Its antigen is undetermined. TCR alpha and TCR beta cDNA libraries carrying sample barcodes and UMIs came from 5'RACE with constant-segment primers. TCRdb processed the 5' RACE reads anew with MiXCR; each CDR3 protein has one entry. The sample has about 210,000 distinct CDR3 sequences; approximately 30% are singletons. The sequence was obtained from an adult woman who had mild COVID-19 (a few samples of this study predate the infection). Cell type and time point are not known. Sequencing was carried out using PBMCs or a T cell subset sorted from them (not recorded which). The chain has TRBV7-2 and TRBJ2-1; TRBD2 matches at 13 bases. The DNA of the CDR3 is TGTGCCAGCAGCTTAGCGCGCTGGACTAGCGGGAGCGATGAGCAGTTCTTC. This translates into CASSLARWTSGSDEQFF.